The clone carrying this T cell receptor (beta chain) has more than one count but fewer than ten. These data are taken from a study of regulatory T cells in long-lasting Graves disease. HTBI primers from iRepertoire and Arm-PCR of CDR3 regions yielded the TCR beta libraries. MiXCR was run by TCRdb on the multiplex PCR reads, yielding one entry per CDR3 protein. The table includes about 290,000 distinct CDR3 sequences, more than 20% detected once. Stated time point: persistent/refractory GD, antithyroid drugs over 5 years with positive TRAb. Preparation of the TCR library used RNA extracted from PBMCs. The length of the CDR3 is 13 residues. The junction had 7 bases not matched to a gene; V was cut back by 6 bases and J by 4 bases. CDR1 and CDR2 from the germline V gene are SQVTM and ANQGSEA.

The sequences come from peripheral blood mononuclear cells (PBMCs), collected when the disease was refractory, from a patient treated with antithyroid drugs. The origin of this receptor is a female donor with Graves disease. The genes are TRBV29-1 and TRBJ1-1, with 8 bases that match TRBD1. The CDR3 DNA follows: TGCAGCGTCGAACAGGGGGGGGGCACTGAAGCTTTCTTT. Translated, it gives CSVEQGGGTEAFF.